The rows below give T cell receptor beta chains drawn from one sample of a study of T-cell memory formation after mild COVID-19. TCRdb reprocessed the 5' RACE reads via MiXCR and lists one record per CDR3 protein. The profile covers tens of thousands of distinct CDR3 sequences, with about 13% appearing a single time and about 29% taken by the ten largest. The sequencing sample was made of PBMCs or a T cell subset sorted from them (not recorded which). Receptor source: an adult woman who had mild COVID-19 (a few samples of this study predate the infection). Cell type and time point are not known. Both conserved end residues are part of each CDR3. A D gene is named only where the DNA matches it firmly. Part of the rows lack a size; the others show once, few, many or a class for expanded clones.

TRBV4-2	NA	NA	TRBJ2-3	CASSQDPGAGLTDTQYF	TGTGCCAGCAGCCAAGATCCCGGGGCGGGGTTGACAGATACGCAGTATTTT
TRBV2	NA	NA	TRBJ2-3	CASTHGHTSTDTQYF	TGTGCCAGCACCCACGGGCATACTAGCACAGATACGCAGTATTTT
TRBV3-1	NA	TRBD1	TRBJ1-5	CASSPMGQGSNQPQHF	TGTGCCAGCAGCCCGATGGGACAGGGGAGCAATCAGCCCCAGCATTTT
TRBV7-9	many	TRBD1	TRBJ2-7	CASSSGQGYYEQYF	TGTGCCAGCAGCTCGGGACAGGGTTACTACGAGCAGTACTTC
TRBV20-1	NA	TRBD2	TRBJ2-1	CSARDVLAGEYNEQFF	TGCAGTGCTAGAGATGTCCTAGCGGGAGAATACAATGAGCAGTTCTTC
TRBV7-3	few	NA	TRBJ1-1	CASSLSGGARDTEAFF	TGTGCCAGCAGCTTAAGCGGGGGGGCGCGGGACACTGAAGCTTTCTTT
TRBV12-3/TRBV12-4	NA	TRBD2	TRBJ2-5	CASSFIAGGLETQYF	TGTGCCAGCAGTTTCATAGCGGGAGGCCTAGAGACCCAGTACTTC
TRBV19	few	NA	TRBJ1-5	CASRDKNQPQHF	TGTGCCAGTAGGGACAAGAATCAGCCCCAGCATTTT
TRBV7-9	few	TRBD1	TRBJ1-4	CASSSKQGTNEKLFF	TGTGCCAGCAGCTCCAAACAGGGGACTAATGAAAAACTGTTTTTT
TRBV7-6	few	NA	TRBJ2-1	CASSLAANNEQFF	TGTGCCAGCAGCTTAGCGGCGAACAATGAGCAGTTCTTC
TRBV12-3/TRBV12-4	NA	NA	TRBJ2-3	CASSAGRLSTDTQYF	TGTGCCAGCAGTGCGGGCCGCCTTAGCACAGATACGCAGTATTTT
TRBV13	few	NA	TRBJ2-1	CASSLPLQGINEQFF	TGTGCCAGCAGCTTACCCTTACAGGGAATCAATGAGCAGTTCTTC
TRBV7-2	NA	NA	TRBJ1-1	CASSFHPGEGAEAFF	TGTGCCAGCAGCTTCCACCCGGGAGAAGGGGCTGAAGCTTTCTTT
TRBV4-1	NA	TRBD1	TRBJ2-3	CASRSGTGSTDTQYF	TGCGCCAGCCGATCCGGGACAGGGAGCACAGATACGCAGTATTTT
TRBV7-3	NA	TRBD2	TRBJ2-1	CATSKGAGLDFNEQFF	TGTGCCACCTCAAAAGGAGCGGGACTTGACTTCAATGAGCAGTTCTTC
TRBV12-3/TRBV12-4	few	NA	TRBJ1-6	CASSIQGSSYNSPLHF	TGTGCCAGCAGTATTCAGGGGAGCTCCTATAATTCACCCCTCCACTTT
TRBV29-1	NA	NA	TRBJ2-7	CSVEKSYEQYF	TGCAGCGTTGAGAAGAGCTACGAGCAGTACTTC
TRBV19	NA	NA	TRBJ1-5	CASSTRVSSNQPQHF	TGTGCCAGTAGTACCCGGGTTTCTAGCAATCAGCCCCAGCATTTT
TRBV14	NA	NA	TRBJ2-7	CASSQVVGAGYEQYF	TGTGCCAGCAGCCAAGTTGTGGGAGCGGGCTACGAGCAGTACTTC
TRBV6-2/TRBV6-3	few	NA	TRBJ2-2	CASSYPHSPLPTGELFF	TGTGCCAGCAGTTACCCCCACAGTCCCCTGCCCACCGGGGAGCTGTTTTTT
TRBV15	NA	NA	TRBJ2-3	CATSGLAGTDTQYF	TGTGCCACCAGCGGATTAGCGGGCACAGATACGCAGTATTTT
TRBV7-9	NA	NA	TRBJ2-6	CASRGQANVLTF	TGTGCCAGCAGGGGCCAGGCCAACGTCCTGACTTTC
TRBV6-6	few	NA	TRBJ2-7	CASSYHATDVYF	TGTGCCAGCAGTTACCATGCAACGGACGTGTACTTC
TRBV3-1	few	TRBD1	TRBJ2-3	CASSHITGGASNTQYF	TGTGCCAGCAGCCATATAACAGGGGGCGCGAGTAATACGCAGTATTTT
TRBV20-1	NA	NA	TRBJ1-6	CSARGRRNNNSPLHF	TGCAGTGCTAGAGGGAGACGGAACAATAATTCACCCCTCCACTTT
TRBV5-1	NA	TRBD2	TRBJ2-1	CASSFGGGAHNEQFF	TGCGCCAGCAGCTTCGGCGGGGGGGCCCACAATGAGCAGTTCTTC
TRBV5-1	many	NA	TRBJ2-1	CASSAFGGGEQFF	TGCGCCAGCAGCGCCTTTGGGGGTGGTGAGCAGTTCTTC
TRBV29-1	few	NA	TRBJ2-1	CSVQGEWNGNEQFF	TGCAGCGTTCAAGGGGAGTGGAATGGCAATGAGCAGTTCTTC
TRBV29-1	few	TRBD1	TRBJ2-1	CSVVGDRGPVIRSYNEQFF	TGCAGCGTTGTGGGGGACAGGGGCCCCGTAATTCGATCCTACAATGAGCAGTTCTTC
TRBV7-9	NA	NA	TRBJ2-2	CASSLAGGTGELFF	TGTGCCAGCAGCTTAGCGGGGGGCACCGGGGAGCTGTTTTTT
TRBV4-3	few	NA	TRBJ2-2	CASSQGIGELFF	TGCGCCAGCAGCCAAGGAATCGGGGAGCTGTTTTTT
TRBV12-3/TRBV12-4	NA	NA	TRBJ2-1	CASSWTASSYNEQFF	TGTGCCAGCAGTTGGACAGCCAGCTCCTACAATGAGCAGTTCTTC
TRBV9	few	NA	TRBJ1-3	CASSQGPAGNTIYF	TGTGCCAGCAGCCAAGGGCCGGCTGGAAACACCATATATTTT
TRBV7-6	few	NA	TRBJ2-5	CASSPPLAEETQYF	TGTGCCAGCAGCCCTCCTTTAGCGGAAGAGACCCAGTACTTC
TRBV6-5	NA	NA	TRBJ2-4	CASSYSGGAIQYF	TGTGCCAGCAGTTACTCGGGGGGAGCCATTCAGTACTTC
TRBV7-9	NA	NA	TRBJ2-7	CASSSSVGYEQYF	TGTGCCAGCAGCTCTAGCGTCGGTTACGAGCAGTACTTC
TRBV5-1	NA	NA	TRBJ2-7	CASSALESYEQYF	TGCGCCAGCAGCGCTTTGGAAAGCTACGAGCAGTACTTC
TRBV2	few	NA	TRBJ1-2	CASSGGRADYGYTF	TGTGCCAGCAGTGGGGGCAGGGCCGACTATGGCTACACCTTC
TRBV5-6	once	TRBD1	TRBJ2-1	CASSKGQGWNEQFF	TGTGCCAGCAGCAAAGGACAGGGGTGGAATGAGCAGTTCTTC
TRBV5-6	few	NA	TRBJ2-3	CASSWEDTDTQYF	TGTGCCAGCAGCTGGGAGGACACAGATACGCAGTATTTT
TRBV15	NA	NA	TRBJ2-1	CATSRTGAVDEQFF	TGTGCCACCAGCAGGACAGGTGCTGTCGATGAGCAGTTCTTC
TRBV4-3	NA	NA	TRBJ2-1	CASSQDRVWDNEQFF	TGCGCCAGCAGCCAAGACAGGGTCTGGGACAATGAGCAGTTCTTC
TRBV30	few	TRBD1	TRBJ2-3	CAWSGGTGGTDTQYF	TGTGCCTGGAGTGGAGGGACAGGTGGTACAGATACGCAGTATTTT
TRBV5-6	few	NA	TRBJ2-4	CASSLGVGDTLNIQYF	TGTGCCAGCAGCTTGGGCGTCGGTGACACGCTAAACATTCAGTACTTC
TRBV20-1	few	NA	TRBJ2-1	CSASPSLEFF	TGCAGTGCTAGCCCTAGCTTGGAGTTCTTC
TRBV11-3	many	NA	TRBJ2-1	CASSLSNYNEQFF	TGTGCCAGCAGCCTCAGTAACTACAATGAGCAGTTCTTC
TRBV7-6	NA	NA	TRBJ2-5	CASSLEIGGEETQYF	TGTGCCAGCAGCTTAGAGATCGGCGGGGAAGAGACCCAGTACTTC